These 9 T cell receptor beta chains were sequenced from one sample in a study of cytomegalovirus exposure and HLA in healthy donors. TCRdb's table, derived via immunoSEQ multiplex PCR, lists solely in-frame clones and lacks some. The data contain about 160,000 clones, under 90% of them singletons. Sequencing was done on a sample of PBMCs. All receptors derive from a man between 18 and 29 years old in good health and CMV-seropositive.

The rearrangement joins TRBV12-5 to TRBJ2-5; TRBD1 agrees at 9 bases. V lost 2 bases and J lost 4; bases outside the gene matches: 11. Germline CDR1 reads LGHNT; CDR2 reads FRNRAP. The CDR3 covers 17 residues. The CDR3 loop is CASGLSSGQGIGETQYF. The CDR3 DNA follows: TGTGCTAGTGGTTTGTCCTCGGGACAGGGAATAGGAGAGACCCAGTACTTC.

The chain combines TRBV9 with TRBJ2-4; a possible D gene is TRBD2 (6 bases). The length of the CDR3 is 15 residues. V lost 4 bases and J 7 bases, leaving 18 bases between the germline ends. Germline V gene sequence: CDR1 SGDLS, CDR2 YYNGEE. The CDR3 bases are TGTGCCAGCAGCCCCAAGGAGGGGTGGGGGAACATTCAGTACTTC. Protein: CASSPKEGWGNIQYF.

This sequence joins TRBV7-8 and TRBJ2-1; D uncertain. Germline lookup yields CDR1 SGHVS and CDR2 FQNEAQ. CDR3 length equals 16 residues. V dropped 2 bases and J dropped 0 bases, with 11 bases sitting between them. CDR3 DNA: TGTGCCAGCAGCTTATTTATCCTCAGCTCCTACAATGAGCAGTTCTTC. Its translation: CASSLFILSSYNEQFF.

The rearrangement links TRBV4-2 to TRBJ2-7; the D is unclear. The CDR3 is 15 amino acids. V lost 0 bases and J 2 bases, leaving 11 bases between the germline ends. CDR1 LGHNA and CDR2 YNFKEQ come from the germline V gene. CDR3 nucleotide sequence: TGTGCCAGCAGCCAAGAGGCCGGCGGAGCCTACGAGCAGTACTTC. This gives the protein CASSQEAGGAYEQYF.

This chain connects TRBV19 to TRBJ1-5, with a tentative D call TRBD1 (5 bases). Germline CDR1 and CDR2: LNHDA and SQIVND (reference sequence). Trimming pared 2 bases from V and 7 bases from J, leaving 12 bases between. The CDR3 loop spans 14 amino acids. The chain's CDR3 is CASSIRVWGQPQHF. CDR3 sequence (DNA): TGTGCCAGTAGTATACGGGTATGGGGCCAGCCCCAGCATTTT.

The CDR3 region is CSVERTSGSDEQFF. The CDR3 DNA follows: TGCAGCGTTGAAAGGACTAGCGGGAGTGATGAGCAGTTCTTC. This chain joins TRBV29-1 and TRBJ2-1, with TRBD2 matching over 13 bases. CDR3 length: 14 residues. The germline V gene encodes CDR1 SQVTM and CDR2 ANQGSEA. V shed 2 bases and J 8 bases; nucleotides not matched to a gene: 3.

The chain joins TRBV28 to TRBJ1-4; D uncertain. V lost 6 bases, J lost 6 bases, and 14 bases lay in between. Germline assignment: CDR1 MDHEN and CDR2 SYDVKM. The CDR3 spans 14 residues. This chain's CDR3 is CASRPFVGDEKLFF. CDR3 sequence (DNA): TGTGCCAGCAGGCCGTTCGTGGGAGATGAAAAACTGTTTTTT.

The rearrangement joins TRBV7-9 to TRBJ2-7; TRBD2 is a possible D gene (5 bases). V gave up 10 bases and J gave up 1 base, with 17 bases separating them. The CDR3 covers 14 residues. CDR1 is SEHNR, CDR2 FQNEAQ, per germline (reference sequence). The CDR3, as DNA: TGTGCCATCCCGGGGTTAAGCGGATCCTACGAGCAGTACTTC. Encoded protein: CAIPGLSGSYEQYF.

This chain connects TRBV28 to TRBJ2-7; TRBD2 matches 12 bases. J was trimmed by 0 bases and V by 8 bases; bases with no gene match: 2. From germline, CDR1 is MDHEN and CDR2 SYDVKM. The CDR3 spans 14 residues. The CDR3 is CASWTSGASYEQYF. The CDR3 DNA follows: TGTGCCAGCTGGACTAGCGGGGCCTCCTACGAGCAGTACTTC.